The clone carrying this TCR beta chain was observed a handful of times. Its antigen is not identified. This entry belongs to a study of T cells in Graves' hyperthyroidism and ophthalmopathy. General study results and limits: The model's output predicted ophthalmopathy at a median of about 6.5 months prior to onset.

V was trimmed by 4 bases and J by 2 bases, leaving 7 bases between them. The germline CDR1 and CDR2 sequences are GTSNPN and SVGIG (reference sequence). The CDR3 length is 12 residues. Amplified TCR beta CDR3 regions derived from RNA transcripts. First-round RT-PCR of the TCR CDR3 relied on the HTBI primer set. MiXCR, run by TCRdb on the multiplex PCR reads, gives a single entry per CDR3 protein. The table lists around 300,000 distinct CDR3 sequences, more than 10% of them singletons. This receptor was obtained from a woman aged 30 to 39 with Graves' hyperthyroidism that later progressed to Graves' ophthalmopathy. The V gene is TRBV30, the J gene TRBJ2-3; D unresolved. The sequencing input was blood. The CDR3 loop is CAWTYNTDTQYF. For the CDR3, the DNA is TGTGCCTGGACATATAACACAGATACGCAGTATTTT. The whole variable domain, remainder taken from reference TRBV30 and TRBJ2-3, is SQTIHQWPATLVQPVGSPLSLECTVEGTSNPNLYWYRQAAGRGLQLLFYSVGIGQISSEVPQNLSASRPQDRQFILSSKKLLLSDSGFYLCAWTYNTDTQYFGPGTRLTVL.